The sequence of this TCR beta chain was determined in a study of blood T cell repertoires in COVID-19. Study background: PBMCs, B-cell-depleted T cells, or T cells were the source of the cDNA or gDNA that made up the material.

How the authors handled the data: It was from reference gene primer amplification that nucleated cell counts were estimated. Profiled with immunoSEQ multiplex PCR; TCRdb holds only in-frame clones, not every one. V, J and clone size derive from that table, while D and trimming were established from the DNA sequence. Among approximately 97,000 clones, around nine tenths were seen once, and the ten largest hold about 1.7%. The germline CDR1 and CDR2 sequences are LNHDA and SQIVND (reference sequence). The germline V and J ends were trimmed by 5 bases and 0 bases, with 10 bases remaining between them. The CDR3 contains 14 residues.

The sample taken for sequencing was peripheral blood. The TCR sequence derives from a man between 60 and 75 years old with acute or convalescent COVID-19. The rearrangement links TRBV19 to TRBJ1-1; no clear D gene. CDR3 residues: CASSVPGLNTEAFF. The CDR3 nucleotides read TGTGCCAGTAGTGTACCGGGTTTGAACACTGAAGCTTTCTTT.